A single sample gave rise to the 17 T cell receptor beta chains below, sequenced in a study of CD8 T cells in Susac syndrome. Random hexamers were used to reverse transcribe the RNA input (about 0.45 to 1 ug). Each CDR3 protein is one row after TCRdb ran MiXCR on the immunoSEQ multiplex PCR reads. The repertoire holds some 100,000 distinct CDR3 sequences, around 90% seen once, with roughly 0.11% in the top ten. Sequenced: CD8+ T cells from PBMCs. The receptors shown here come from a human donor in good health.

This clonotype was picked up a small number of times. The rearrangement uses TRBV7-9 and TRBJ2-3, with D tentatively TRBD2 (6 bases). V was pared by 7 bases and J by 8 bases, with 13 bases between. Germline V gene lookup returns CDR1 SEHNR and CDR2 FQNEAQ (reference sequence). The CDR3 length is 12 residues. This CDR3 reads CASTYRESTQYF. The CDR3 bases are TGTGCCAGCACCTACCGGGAGTCTACGCAGTATTTT.

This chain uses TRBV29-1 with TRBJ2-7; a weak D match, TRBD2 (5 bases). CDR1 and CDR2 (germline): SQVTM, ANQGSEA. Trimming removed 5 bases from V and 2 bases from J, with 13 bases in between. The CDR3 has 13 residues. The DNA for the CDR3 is TGCAGCGTTAGGACTGCGTCCCCCTACGAGCAGTACTTC. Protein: CSVRTASPYEQYF.

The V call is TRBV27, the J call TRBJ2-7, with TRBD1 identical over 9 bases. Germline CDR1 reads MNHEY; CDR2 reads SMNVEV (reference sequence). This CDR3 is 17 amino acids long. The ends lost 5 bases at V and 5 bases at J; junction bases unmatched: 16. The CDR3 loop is CASSRPSSQGAPNEQYF. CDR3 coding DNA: TGTGCCAGCAGTCGTCCGAGCTCACAGGGGGCTCCCAACGAGCAGTACTTC.

CDR3 region: CASSLRGTKTEAFF. The DNA of the CDR3 is TGTGCCAGCAGCTTACGAGGGACAAAGACTGAAGCTTTCTTT. The chain combines TRBV7-9 with TRBJ1-1; TRBD1 might be the D (6 bases). V shed 2 bases and J shed 5 bases, with 12 bases lying between them. From germline, CDR1 is SEHNR and CDR2 FQNEAQ (reference sequence). The CDR3 runs to 14 residues.

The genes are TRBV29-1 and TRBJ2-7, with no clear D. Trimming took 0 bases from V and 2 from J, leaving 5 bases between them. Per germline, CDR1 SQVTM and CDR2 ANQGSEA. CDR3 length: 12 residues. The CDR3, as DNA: TGCAGCGTTGAAGACGGTACCTACGAGCAGTACTTC. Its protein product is CSVEDGTYEQYF.

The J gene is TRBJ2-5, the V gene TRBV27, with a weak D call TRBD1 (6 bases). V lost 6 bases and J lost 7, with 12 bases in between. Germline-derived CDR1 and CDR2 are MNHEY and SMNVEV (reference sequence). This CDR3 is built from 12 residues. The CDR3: CASRQGMGTQYF. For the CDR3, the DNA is TGTGCCAGCAGACAGGGCATGGGGACCCAGTACTTC.

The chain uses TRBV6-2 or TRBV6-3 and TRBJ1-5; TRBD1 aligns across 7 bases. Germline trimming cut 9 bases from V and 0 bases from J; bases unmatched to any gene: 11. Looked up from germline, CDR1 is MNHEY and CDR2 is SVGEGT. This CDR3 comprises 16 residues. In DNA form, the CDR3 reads TGTGCCAGGGGAAAGGACAGGCAGAATAGCAATCAGCCCCAGCATTTT. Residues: CARGKDRQNSNQPQHF.

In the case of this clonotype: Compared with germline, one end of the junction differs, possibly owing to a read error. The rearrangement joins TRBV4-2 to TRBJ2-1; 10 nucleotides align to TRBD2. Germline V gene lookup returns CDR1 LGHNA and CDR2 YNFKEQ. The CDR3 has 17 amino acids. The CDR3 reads CASSQGLAGTFYYEQFF. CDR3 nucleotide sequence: TGTGCCAGCAGCCAAGGACTAGCGGGCACTTTCTACTATGAGCAGTTCTTC.

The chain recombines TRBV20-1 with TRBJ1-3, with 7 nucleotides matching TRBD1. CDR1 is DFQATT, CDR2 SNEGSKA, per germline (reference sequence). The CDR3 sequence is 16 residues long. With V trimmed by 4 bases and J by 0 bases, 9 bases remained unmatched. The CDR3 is CSATKTGQHSGNTIYF. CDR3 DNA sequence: TGCAGTGCTACCAAGACGGGACAGCACTCTGGAAACACCATATATTTT.

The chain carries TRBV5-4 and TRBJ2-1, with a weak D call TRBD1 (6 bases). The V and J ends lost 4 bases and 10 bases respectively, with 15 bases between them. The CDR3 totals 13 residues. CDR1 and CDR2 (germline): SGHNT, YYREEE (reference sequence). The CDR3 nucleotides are TGTGCCAGCAGCCAAGACAGGTCTTTCGAGCAGTTCTTC. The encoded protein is CASSQDRSFEQFF.

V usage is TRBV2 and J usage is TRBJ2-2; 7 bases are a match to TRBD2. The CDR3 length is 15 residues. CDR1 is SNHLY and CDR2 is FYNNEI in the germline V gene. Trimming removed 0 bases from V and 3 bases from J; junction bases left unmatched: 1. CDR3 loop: CASSEASGYTGELFF. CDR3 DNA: TGTGCCAGCAGTGAAGCTAGCGGGTACACCGGGGAGCTGTTTTTT.

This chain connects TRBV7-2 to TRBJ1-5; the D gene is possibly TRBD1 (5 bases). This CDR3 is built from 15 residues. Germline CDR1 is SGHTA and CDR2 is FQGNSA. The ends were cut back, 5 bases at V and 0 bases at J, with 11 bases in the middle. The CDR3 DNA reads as TGTGCCAGCAGCGACGGGACGGTTAGCAATCAGCCCCAGCATTTT. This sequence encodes CASSDGTVSNQPQHF.

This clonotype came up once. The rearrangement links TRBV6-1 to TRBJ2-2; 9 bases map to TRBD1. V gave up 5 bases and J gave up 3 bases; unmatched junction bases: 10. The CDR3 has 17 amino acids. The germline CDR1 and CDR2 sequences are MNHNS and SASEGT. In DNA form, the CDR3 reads TGTGCCAGCAGTATTGTACAGGGGGCTGCGTACACCGGGGAGCTGTTTTTT. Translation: CASSIVQGAAYTGELFF.

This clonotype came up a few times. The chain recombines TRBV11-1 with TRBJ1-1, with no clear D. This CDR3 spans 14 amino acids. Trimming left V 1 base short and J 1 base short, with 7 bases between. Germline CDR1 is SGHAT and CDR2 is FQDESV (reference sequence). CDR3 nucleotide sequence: TGTGCCAGCAGCTTAGGTCCGGCGAACACTGAAGCTTTCTTT. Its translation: CASSLGPANTEAFF.

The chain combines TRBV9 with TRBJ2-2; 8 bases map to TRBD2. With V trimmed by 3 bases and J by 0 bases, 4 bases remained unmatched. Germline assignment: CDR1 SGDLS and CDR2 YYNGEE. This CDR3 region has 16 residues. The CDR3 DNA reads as TGTGCCAGCAGCGCCGATAGCGGGACGAACACCGGGGAGCTGTTTTTT. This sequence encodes CASSADSGTNTGELFF.

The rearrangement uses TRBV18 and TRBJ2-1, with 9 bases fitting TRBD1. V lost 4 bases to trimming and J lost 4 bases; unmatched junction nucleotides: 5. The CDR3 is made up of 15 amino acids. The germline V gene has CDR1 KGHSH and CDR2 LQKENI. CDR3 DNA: TGTGCCAGCTCACTAGGACAGGGGATGTACAATGAGCAGTTCTTC. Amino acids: CASSLGQGMYNEQFF.

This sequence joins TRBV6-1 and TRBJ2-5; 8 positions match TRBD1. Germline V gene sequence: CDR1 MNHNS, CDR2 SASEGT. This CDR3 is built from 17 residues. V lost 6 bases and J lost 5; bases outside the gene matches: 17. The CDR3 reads CASSRSVRGPMGETQYF. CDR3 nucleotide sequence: TGTGCCAGCAGCCGATCCGTCAGGGGGCCGATGGGGGAGACCCAGTACTTC.